Listed here are 31 T cell receptor beta chains from one sample, sequenced in a study of blood T cell repertoires in COVID-19. Repertoires were generated with immunoSEQ multiplex PCR, while TCRdb's copy carries only in-frame clones and drops some. The repertoire holds about 260,000 clones, approximately 90% seen once, with about 4% in the top ten. Material: peripheral blood. The receptors stem from a man aged 55-75 years who had recovered from COVID-19.

This clone has only a few counts. V gene TRBV13 combines with J gene TRBJ2-7, with D possibly TRBD1 on 5 matching bases. Germline-derived CDR1 and CDR2 are PRHDT and FYEKMQ (reference sequence). This CDR3 is 15 amino acids long. V was pared by 2 bases and J by 3 bases, with 14 bases between. The CDR3 reads CASSLRNRWDYEQYF. In DNA form, the CDR3 reads TGTGCCAGCAGCTTAAGGAACAGGTGGGACTACGAGCAGTACTTC.

The chain employs TRBV5-1 and TRBJ1-1; weak D call: TRBD1 (5 bases). The CDR3 contains 14 residues. Per the germline V gene, CDR1 is SGHRS and CDR2 is YFSETQ. Trimming pared 4 bases from V and 1 base from J, leaving 11 bases between. The CDR3 region is CASSGARGNTEAFF. CDR3 sequence (DNA): TGCGCCAGCAGCGGCGCTAGGGGGAACACTGAAGCTTTCTTT.

This rearrangement joins TRBV4-1 to TRBJ1-1; 9 bases are shared with TRBD1. Germline CDR1 MGHRA, CDR2 YSYEKL. V lost 2 bases to trimming and J lost 4 bases; unmatched junction nucleotides: 5. The CDR3 totals 15 residues. This CDR3 reads CASSQIDRGATEAFF. The CDR3 DNA reads as TGCGCCAGCAGCCAAATAGACAGGGGGGCCACTGAAGCTTTCTTT.

This clone appeared once. The chain has TRBV9 and TRBJ2-1, with 7 bases aligning to TRBD1. Trimming cost V 4 bases and J 5 bases; bases outside gene matches: 9. Looked up from germline, CDR1 is SGDLS and CDR2 is YYNGEE. CDR3 length equals 15 residues. DNA for the CDR3: TGTGCCAGCAGCCGGGTAGGGGGCGCGGACAATGAGCAGTTCTTC. Its translation: CASSRVGGADNEQFF.

The chain couples TRBV6-5 to TRBJ1-6; possibly TRBD1 for D (5 bases). CDR3 length: 13 amino acids. Germline CDR1 MNHEY, CDR2 SVGAGI. V shed 4 bases and J shed 9 bases, with 10 bases lying between them. The DNA for the CDR3 is TGTGCCAGCAGTTTAGTAGGGGCTTCACCCCTCCACTTT. Its protein is CASSLVGASPLHF.

V gene TRBV29-1 combines with J gene TRBJ2-2; 10 bases are shared with TRBD1. CDR3 length: 15 residues. The V gene's germline CDR1 is SQVTM and CDR2 ANQGSEA. The junction had 7 bases not matched to a gene; V was cut back by 7 bases and J by 2 bases. CDR3 protein: CSALGTGANTGELFF. As DNA, the CDR3 is TGCAGCGCCCTGGGGACAGGGGCTAACACCGGGGAGCTGTTTTTT.

This chain joins TRBV3-1 (or the pseudogene TRBV3-2) and TRBJ2-3; TRBD2 might be the D (6 bases). V shed 8 bases and J shed 3 bases, with 15 bases lying between them. The CDR3 consists of 14 residues. The V gene's germline CDR1 is LGHDT and CDR2 YNNKEL (reference sequence). CDR3 residues: CASGWRGSTDTQYF. CDR3 DNA sequence: TGTGCCAGCGGCTGGCGGGGTTCAACAGATACGCAGTATTTT.

This CDR3 is CASSQAPGGYSGELFF. The CDR3 region has the DNA TGCGCCAGCAGCCAAGCCCCGGGGGGGTACTCCGGGGAGCTGTTTTTT. The V call is TRBV4-1, the J call TRBJ2-2; TRBD2 matches at 8 bases. Trimming at V came to 1 base and at J to 6 bases, leaving 7 bases not matched to a gene. CDR1 MGHRA and CDR2 YSYEKL come from the germline V gene. The CDR3 is 16 residues long.

V usage is TRBV18 and J usage is TRBJ2-5; 12 bases are a match to TRBD2. The CDR3 is made up of 16 amino acids. V dropped 4 bases and J dropped 1; count of bases not matched to a gene: 4. Germline CDR1 KGHSH, CDR2 LQKENI. The CDR3: CASSRTTSGGQETQYF. For the CDR3, the DNA is TGTGCCAGCTCACGTACGACTAGCGGGGGCCAAGAGACCCAGTACTTC.

The chain couples TRBV16 to TRBJ1-4; 8 positions match TRBD1. Germline loops: CDR1 KGHSY, CDR2 FQNENV. V lost 3 bases and J lost 5; bases outside the gene matches: 5. CDR3 size: 15 residues. The CDR3 sequence is CASSHQGAGNEKLFF. As DNA, the CDR3 is TGTGCCAGCAGCCATCAGGGGGCAGGGAATGAAAAACTGTTTTTT.

The V gene is TRBV7-2, the J gene TRBJ1-2, with 9 bases fitting TRBD1. The ends lost 1 base at V and 7 bases at J; junction bases unmatched: 10. The germline gives CDR1 SGHTA, CDR2 FQGNSA. There are 16 residues in the CDR3. CDR3 nucleotides: TGTGCCAGCAGCTTAGGTGCCCGGGGACAGGGCGGTGGCTACACCTTC. Protein: CASSLGARGQGGGYTF. Looking up the rest from reference TRBV7-2 and TRBJ1-2 gives the full variable domain: GAGVSQSPSNKVTEKGKDVELRCDPISGHTALYWYRQSLGQGLEFLIYFQGNSAPDKSGLPSDRFSAERTGGSVSTLTIQRTQQEDSAVYLCASSLGARGQGGGYTFGSGTRLTVV.

J is TRBJ1-5 and V is TRBV19; D is possibly TRBD1 (6 bases). Trimming shortened V by 0 bases and J by 1 base, and 19 bases separated the two germline ends. The germline gives CDR1 LNHDA, CDR2 SQIVND (reference sequence). The CDR3 sequence is 19 residues long. CDR3 bases: TGTGCCAGTAGTATAGACTTGTTAGGGGGGGCGTGGAGCAATCAGCCCCAGCATTTT. Its translation is CASSIDLLGGAWSNQPQHF.

This chain uses TRBV9 with TRBJ2-3; 7 bases are a match to TRBD1. The CDR3 covers 17 residues. Germline V lookup: CDR1 SGDLS, CDR2 YYNGEE. V shed 4 bases, J shed 2 bases, and the junction held 13 bases outside the gene matches. For the CDR3, the DNA is TGTGCCAGCAGCCAGTACCAAATGGACAGGCCCACAGATACGCAGTATTTT. Protein sequence: CASSQYQMDRPTDTQYF.

The V and J genes are TRBV5-5 and TRBJ1-6, with D hard to call. The CDR3 is 14 amino acids. The germline V gene encodes CDR1 SGHKS and CDR2 YYEKEE (reference sequence). Trimming removed 0 bases from V and 9 bases from J, with 10 bases in between. CDR3 sequence: CASSLVQASSPLHF. The CDR3 nucleotides read TGTGCCAGCAGCTTGGTGCAGGCAAGTTCACCCCTCCACTTT.

The chain joins TRBV11-2 to TRBJ2-2, with D perhaps matching TRBD1 (6 bases). CDR3 length: 16 residues. Germline CDR1 and CDR2: SGHAT and FQNNGV. V was shortened by 5 bases and J by 1 base, with 14 bases between the two germline ends. The CDR3 DNA sequence: TGTGCCAGCAGCCCTAACAGGGTTTTGAACACCGGGGAGCTGTTTTTT. As protein: CASSPNRVLNTGELFF.

The CDR3 is CASSIAPAARETQYF. DNA of the CDR3: TGTGCCAGTAGTATAGCGCCAGCAGCTAGAGAGACCCAGTACTTC. The genes are TRBV19 and TRBJ2-5; no firm D call. Trimming removed 1 base from V and 4 bases from J, with 13 bases in between. The CDR3 extends over 15 amino acids. Germline V gene data show CDR1 as LNHDA and CDR2 as SQIVND (reference sequence). The whole variable domain, remainder taken from reference TRBV19 and TRBJ2-5, is DGGITQSPKYLFRKEGQNVTLSCEQNLNHDAMYWYRQDPGQGLRLIYYSQIVNDFQKGDIAEGYSVSREKKESFPLTVTSAQKNPTAFYLCASSIAPAARETQYFGPGTRLLVL.

The J gene is TRBJ1-2, the V gene TRBV30; 7 bases line up with TRBD1. The trim removed 7 bases at V and 5 bases at J, leaving 10 bases unmatched. CDR1 is GTSNPN, CDR2 SVGIG, per germline (reference sequence). The CDR3 is 13 amino acids. Here the CDR3 DNA reads TGTGCCTCCGCGAGGGGGCTGGAGTATGGCTACACCTTC. Translating it yields CASARGLEYGYTF.

The CDR3 bases are TGTGCCAGCAGCCCTAGTAGCGGGGGGGCATCCTACGAGCAGTACTTC. It encodes CASSPSSGGASYEQYF. The chain couples TRBV11-2 to TRBJ2-7; TRBD2 aligns across 11 bases. CDR3 length equals 16 residues. The ends lost 5 bases at V and 1 base at J; junction bases unmatched: 7. CDR1 and CDR2 (germline): SGHAT, FQNNGV.

The CDR3, as DNA: TGTGCCAGCAGCTCCTCTAGCCATCCTGGTACCGAGCAGTTCTTC. This translates into CASSSSSHPGTEQFF. V usage is TRBV7-3 and J usage is TRBJ2-1; weak D call: TRBD2 (5 bases). V lost 4 bases and J lost 10, with 20 bases in between. This CDR3 comprises 15 residues. Germline CDR1 and CDR2: SGHTA and FQGTGA.

The CDR3 DNA reads TGTGCCAGCAGCATCCGACACGGTGAGCAGTTCTTC. It yields the protein CASSIRHGEQFF. The chain couples TRBV7-2 to TRBJ2-1; D gene uncertain. The CDR3 covers 12 residues. CDR1 and CDR2 from the germline V gene are SGHTA and FQGNSA. Trimming stripped 5 bases from V and 9 bases from J, with 11 bases between.

V and J are TRBV19 and TRBJ2-5, with a weak D call TRBD1 (5 bases). The CDR3 has 12 residues. Germline CDR1 LNHDA, CDR2 SQIVND (reference sequence). The CDR3 sequence: CLPPTEQETQYF. The CDR3 DNA is TGTTTACCTCCGACAGAGCAAGAGACCCAGTACTTC.

This sequence joins TRBV9 and TRBJ2-7; D is possibly TRBD1 (6 bases). The CDR3 contains 16 residues. Between the trimmed V and J ends, which lost 3 bases and 5 bases, there was a span of 21 bases. The germline V gene has CDR1 SGDLS and CDR2 YYNGEE. As DNA, the CDR3 is TGTGCCAGCAGCGACCCTAAAGGGGGTCCCGGGGACGAGCAGTACTTC. Encoded protein: CASSDPKGGPGDEQYF.

The chain uses TRBV19 and TRBJ2-7; the D gene is possibly TRBD1 (6 bases). Deletions cut 6 bases from V and 4 bases from J, with 13 bases between. This CDR3 is built from 13 residues. Germline CDR1 LNHDA, CDR2 SQIVND (reference sequence). CDR3 loop: CASSVSRGYEQYF. The CDR3 DNA reads as TGTGCCAGTAGCGTAAGTAGGGGGTACGAGCAGTACTTC.

The chain employs TRBV6-1 and TRBJ1-1; no definite D call. V was clipped by 3 bases and J by 7 bases, with 9 bases between them. Germline V lookup: CDR1 MNHNS, CDR2 SASEGT. The CDR3 runs to 12 residues. CDR3 residues: CASSDSGSEAFF. CDR3 nucleotides: TGTGCCAGCAGTGATTCGGGGAGTGAAGCTTTCTTT.

V usage is TRBV19 and J usage is TRBJ2-1, with D possibly being TRBD2 (6 bases). Germline loops: CDR1 LNHDA, CDR2 SQIVND (reference sequence). This CDR3 spans 14 amino acids. V was trimmed by 1 base and J by 7 bases, leaving 11 bases between them. CDR3 DNA: TGTGCCAGTAGTATAGTATGGGGGGAGAATGAGCAGTTCTTC. Amino acid sequence: CASSIVWGENEQFF.

The chain links TRBV15 to TRBJ1-2; D is perhaps TRBD1 (5 bases). The V end lost 0 bases, the J end lost 3 bases, and 17 bases lay between the germline ends. Germline V gene sequence: CDR1 LNHNV, CDR2 YYDKDF (reference sequence). The CDR3 is 17 amino acids. In nucleotides, the CDR3 is TGTGCCACCAGCAGAGAGGGAGGGGTTTCGGGGTACTATGGCTACACCTTC. Translating it yields CATSREGGVSGYYGYTF.

This sequence joins TRBV19 and TRBJ2-7; D may be TRBD1 (6 bases). Germline-derived CDR1 and CDR2 are LNHDA and SQIVND (reference sequence). Between the trimmed V and J ends, which lost 6 bases and 0 bases, there was a span of 15 bases. There are 15 residues in the CDR3. In nucleotides, the CDR3 is TGTGCCAGTAGACAACAGGGATTTAACTCCTACGAGCAGTACTTC. This encodes CASRQQGFNSYEQYF. Drawing the rest from reference TRBV19 and TRBJ2-7, the complete variable domain is DGGITQSPKYLFRKEGQNVTLSCEQNLNHDAMYWYRQDPGQGLRLIYYSQIVNDFQKGDIAEGYSVSREKKESFPLTVTSAQKNPTAFYLCASRQQGFNSYEQYFGPGTRLTVT.

The rearrangement links TRBV4-2 to TRBJ1-1; perhaps TRBD1 as D (5 bases). V was pared by 2 bases and J by 7 bases, with 17 bases between. This CDR3 spans 15 amino acids. CDR1 is LGHNA, CDR2 YNFKEQ, per germline. The CDR3 DNA reads TGTGCCAGCAGCCAAAGCGTGGGGCTTGGTGGTGAAGCTTTCTTT. Translating gives CASSQSVGLGGEAFF.

The chain links TRBV27 to TRBJ1-1; D possibly corresponds to TRBD1 (5 bases). The CDR3 extends over 12 amino acids. Trimming shortened V by 2 bases and J by 7 bases, and 8 bases separated the two germline ends. Germline CDR1 reads MNHEY; CDR2 reads SMNVEV (reference sequence). CDR3 in DNA: TGTGCCAGCAGTTTAGACGGGGGTGAAGCTTTCTTT. Translating it yields CASSLDGGEAFF.

Points on this clone: The junction shows a germline mismatch at one end, possibly a read error. The V gene is TRBV2, the J gene TRBJ1-2; D uncertain. This CDR3 has 12 residues. Germline CDR1 reads SNHLY; CDR2 reads FYNNEI. The CDR3 here is CASRTMGDRRPF. The DNA of the CDR3 is TGTGCCAGCAGGACCATGGGAGACCGCCGACCCTTC.

V usage is TRBV7-3 and J usage is TRBJ2-3, with 15 positions matching TRBD2. Trimming at V came to 3 bases and at J to 5 bases, leaving 3 bases not matched to a gene. The germline V gene encodes CDR1 SGHTA and CDR2 FQGTGA. The CDR3 spans 16 residues. The CDR3, as DNA: TGTGCCAGCAGCTTCGGACTAGCGGGGGGGAAAGATACGCAGTATTTT. Translated, it gives CASSFGLAGGKDTQYF.